This paragraph reports one TCR beta chain. These data belong to a study of blood T cell repertoires in COVID-19. Study-level background: Some COVID-19 samples were acute and others convalescent; all came from the United States, Italy and Spain.

Clones were read by immunoSEQ multiplex PCR, and TCRdb kept only the in-frame ones, dropping some. The sample records approximately 80,000 clones, roughly 85% being singletons. The TCR was taken from a man in his fifties or sixties with COVID-19, enrolled during active disease. The material sequenced was peripheral blood.

CDR3 nucleotides: TGCGCCAGCAGCTTGACGACCCCCCGAGGTTCCTACGAGCAGTACTTC. It yields the protein CASSLTTPRGSYEQYF. The rearrangement uses TRBV5-1 and TRBJ2-7; D is uncertain. This CDR3 comprises 16 residues. The V and J ends lost 1 base and 1 base respectively, with 15 bases between them. Germline V CDR1 and CDR2: SGHRS, YFSETQ.